These T cell receptor beta chains were read from a single sample in a study of T cell responses to AZD1222 COVID-19 vaccine. Repertoires were generated with immunoSEQ multiplex PCR, while TCRdb's copy carries only in-frame clones and drops some. Among some 120,000 clones listed, 70% to 90% were seen once. Sequencing was performed on peripheral blood, taken on day 0 of AZD1222 vaccination. These receptors were collected from an adult in good health. CDR3s include the opening cysteine and the closing phenylalanine or tryptophan. D genes are given only for firm matches. Clone size, where shown, is once, few, many, or a class for clones that have expanded.

D: .
size: .
V: TRBV3-1/TRBV3-2
J: TRBJ2-5
DNA: TGTGCCAGCAGCCAAGAGGGGGCGATTGGAGAGACCCAGTACTTC
CDR3: CASSQEGAIGETQYF

D: .
size: .
V: TRBV5-6
J: TRBJ2-1
DNA: TGTGCCAGTACGGGGATGGGGGAGCAGTTCTTC
CDR3: CASTGMGEQFF

D: TRBD2
size: .
V: TRBV19
J: TRBJ2-5
DNA: TGTGCCAGTAGGTCCCCTGGGACTAGCGGTCACCAAGAGACCCAGTACTTC
CDR3: CASRSPGTSGHQETQYF

D: .
size: .
V: TRBV7-3
J: TRBJ1-1
DNA: TGTGCCAGCAGCTCCTCAATGAACACTGAAGCTTTCTTT
CDR3: CASSSSMNTEAFF

D: .
size: .
V: TRBV5-5
J: TRBJ2-1
DNA: TGTGCCAGCAGCTTTTCTGGGGGCAATGAGCAGTTCTTC
CDR3: CASSFSGGNEQFF

D: .
size: .
V: TRBV6-6
J: TRBJ1-5
DNA: TGTGCCAGCAGTTACTTAGATAGCAATCAGCCCCAGCATTTT
CDR3: CASSYLDSNQPQHF

D: TRBD1
size: .
V: TRBV28
J: TRBJ2-6
DNA: TGTGCCACCTTAGGACAGGACCGATCACTAACTAGGGCCAACGTCCTGACTTTC
CDR3: CATLGQDRSLTRANVLTF

D: .
size: .
V: TRBV18
J: TRBJ2-3
DNA: TGTGCCAGCTCACCAGGAACAGATACGCAGTATTTT
CDR3: CASSPGTDTQYF

D: TRBD2
size: .
V: TRBV10-1
J: TRBJ2-1
DNA: TGCGCCAGCAGTGAGGCCCTAGCGGGACACAATGAGCAGTTCTTC
CDR3: CASSEALAGHNEQFF

D: .
size: .
V: TRBV7-2
J: TRBJ1-6
DNA: TGTGCCAGCAGCTTAGGTCCAGACAGCTCCTATAATTCACCCCTCCACTTT
CDR3: CASSLGPDSSYNSPLHF

D: .
size: .
V: TRBV28
J: TRBJ1-2
DNA: TGTGCCAGCAGTACCAGGTTGAGCTACACCTTC
CDR3: CASSTRLSYTF

D: .
size: .
V: TRBV5-4
J: TRBJ2-4
DNA: TGTGCCAGCAGCTTGGGTCAGCTAAGAAGAAATCTAGCCAAAAACATTCAGTACTTC
CDR3: CASSLGQLRRNLAKNIQYF

D: TRBD2
size: .
V: TRBV7-7
J: TRBJ2-1
DNA: TGTGCTAGCAGCTCGGGGGCGGGAGGGCGTAATGAGCAGTTCTTC
CDR3: CASSSGAGGRNEQFF

D: .
size: .
V: TRBV5-1
J: TRBJ2-5
DNA: TGCGCCAGCAGCCCGACAATACAAGAGACCCAGTACTTC
CDR3: CASSPTIQETQYF

D: TRBD1
size: .
V: TRBV11-2
J: TRBJ2-7
DNA: TGTGCCAGCAGCTTGGACAGGGGGCGGTACGAGCAGTACTTC
CDR3: CASSLDRGRYEQYF

D: .
size: .
V: TRBV4-1
J: TRBJ1-2
DNA: TGCGCCAGCAGCCAAGTCCAAAGCTATGGCTACACCTTC
CDR3: CASSQVQSYGYTF

D: .
size: .
V: TRBV4-2
J: TRBJ1-6
DNA: TGTGCCAGCAGGGGGGGGCGGGACCTTAATTCACCCCTCCACTTT
CDR3: CASRGGRDLNSPLHF

D: .
size: .
V: TRBV5-1
J: TRBJ1-5
DNA: TGCGCCAGCAGCTTGGGAGGGCTGGGAAATCAGCCCCAGCATTTT
CDR3: CASSLGGLGNQPQHF

D: .
size: .
V: TRBV7-7
J: TRBJ2-1
DNA: TGTGCTAGCAGCTTAGACGGGCCTCCGTACAATGAGCAGTTCTTC
CDR3: CASSLDGPPYNEQFF

D: .
size: .
V: TRBV5-1
J: TRBJ2-5
DNA: TGCGCCAGCAGTAGCGCGGGCCAGGGGGAGACCCAGTACTTC
CDR3: CASSSAGQGETQYF

D: .
size: .
V: TRBV9
J: TRBJ2-3
DNA: TGTGCCAGCAGCACTTCTCCTATGACAGGTTGGGCTCCAACTACGCAGTATTTT
CDR3: CASSTSPMTGWAPTTQYF

D: TRBD1
size: .
V: TRBV11-2
J: TRBJ2-6
DNA: TGTGCCAGCAGCTTGGTAGGGGGCACTGGGGCCAACGTCCTGACTTTC
CDR3: CASSLVGGTGANVLTF

D: .
size: .
V: TRBV11-2
J: TRBJ1-2
DNA: TGTGCCAGCAGCCCGACGATACCGGGTTATGGCTACACCTTC
CDR3: CASSPTIPGYGYTF

D: .
size: .
V: TRBV4-3
J: TRBJ2-3
DNA: TGCGCCAGCACAAAAATCCGGGGGGCGGGTACGCAGTATTTT
CDR3: CASTKIRGAGTQYF

D: .
size: .
V: TRBV12-3/TRBV12-4
J: TRBJ1-1
DNA: TGTGCCAGCAGTGTTGTGGGTAATGGAGCTTTCTTT
CDR3: CASSVVGNGAFF

D: TRBD2
size: .
V: TRBV19
J: TRBJ2-5
DNA: TGTGCCAGTAGTACGACTAGCGGGGCTCGGACCCAGTACTTC
CDR3: CASSTTSGARTQYF

D: TRBD1
size: .
V: TRBV6-5
J: TRBJ2-2
DNA: TGTGCCAGCAGCCGGGACAGGGCCACCGGGGAGCTGTTTTTT
CDR3: CASSRDRATGELFF

D: .
size: once
V: TRBV9
J: TRBJ2-1
DNA: TGTGCCGGAGCTAGGGGGTCCCTGAGCTCCTACAATGAGCAGTTCTTC
CDR3: CAGARGSLSSYNEQFF

D: TRBD1
size: .
V: TRBV10-3
J: TRBJ1-6
DNA: TGTGCCATCAGGGGACAGAACAATTCACCCCTCCACTTT
CDR3: CAIRGQNNSPLHF

D: TRBD2
size: .
V: TRBV4-1
J: TRBJ2-7
DNA: TGCGCCAGCAGCCAAAAGAGCGCTAGCGGGGGGTTCTACGAGCAGTACTTC
CDR3: CASSQKSASGGFYEQYF

D: .
size: .
V: TRBV6-2/TRBV6-3
J: TRBJ2-7
DNA: TGTGCCAGCAGTTACGGTGAGTTAATCTACTACGAGCAGTACTTC
CDR3: CASSYGELIYYEQYF

D: .
size: .
V: TRBV7-9
J: TRBJ2-2
DNA: TGTGCCAGCAGCCTAGCTGTGGGGAGTGTCACCGGGGAGCTGTTTTTT
CDR3: CASSLAVGSVTGELFF

D: TRBD2
size: few
V: TRBV9
J: TRBJ2-1
DNA: TGTGCCAGCAGCGCAACTAGCGGGGGATACAATGAGCAGTTCTTC
CDR3: CASSATSGGYNEQFF

D: .
size: .
V: TRBV7-9
J: TRBJ1-5
DNA: TGTGCCAGCAGCTTATCCAATCAGCCCCAGCATTTT
CDR3: CASSLSNQPQHF

D: .
size: .
V: TRBV5-6
J: TRBJ2-5
DNA: TGTGCCAGCAGCTTGACCAATCAAGAGACCCAGTACTTC
CDR3: CASSLTNQETQYF

D: TRBD2
size: .
V: TRBV18
J: TRBJ2-2
DNA: TGTGCCAGCTCACAGGGCGGGAGCACCGGGGAGCTGTTTTTT
CDR3: CASSQGGSTGELFF

D: TRBD1
size: .
V: TRBV6-1
J: TRBJ1-4
DNA: TGTGCCAGCAGTGAAAGCCACAGGGGCAATGAAAAACTGTTTTTT
CDR3: CASSESHRGNEKLFF